This T cell receptor (beta chain) was sequenced during a study of ipilimumab plus nivolumab after autologous stem cell transplantation. Profiled with immunoSEQ multiplex PCR; TCRdb holds only in-frame clones, not every one. The data hold about 10,000 clones, with roughly two thirds observed a single time. Trimming removed 5 bases at V and 7 bases at J, with 14 bases between. This CDR3 has 13 residues. Germline loops: CDR1 MDHEN, CDR2 SYDVKM. This TCR came from a female donor with multiple myeloma. The sequencing here drew on PBMCs, taken in a trial of ipilimumab plus nivolumab as post-transplant consolidation. The J gene is TRBJ1-2, the V gene TRBV28; D gene ambiguous. CDR3 in amino acids: CASSESAVPGYTF. The DNA for the CDR3 is TGTGCCAGCAGTGAGTCAGCCGTGCCTGGCTACACCTTC.